This is a list of T cell receptor beta chains from one sample in a study of post-analysis software for immune sequencing data. MiXCR, run by TCRdb on the PCR reads, gives a single entry per CDR3 protein. The data hold about 800,000 distinct CDR3 sequences, with 25% to 30% observed a single time. Specimen: blood. These receptors originate from a girl aged 10 to 17 with multiple sclerosis. CDR3s include the opening cysteine and the closing phenylalanine or tryptophan. D genes are given only for firm matches. Clone size, where shown, is once, few, many, or a class for clones that have expanded.

. 13 many TRBJ2-1 TRBV29-1 TGCAGCGTTGGGCACAGTCGAGGCAATGAGCAGTTCTTC CSVGHSRGNEQFF
. 13 few TRBJ2-1 TRBV2 TGTGCCAGCAGTGAACCCCCCGGGGCTGAGCAGTTCTTC CASSEPPGAEQFF
TRBD2 15 few TRBJ2-1 TRBV18 TGTGCCAGCTCACCGGTCGAGCGGGAAGTCAGTGAGCAGTTCTTC CASSPVEREVSEQFF
TRBD2 16 . TRBJ2-3 TRBV5-4 TGTGCCAGCGGCTCCTCGGCTAGCGGGAGCACAGATACGCAGTATTTT CASGSSASGSTDTQYF
TRBD1 14 few TRBJ2-5 TRBV20-1 TGCAGTGCCCCGGTCGTGGGACAGCAAGAGACCCAGTACTTC CSAPVVGQQETQYF
. 11 many TRBJ2-7 TRBV20-1 TGCAGTGCTATTCTAGCTAACGAGCAGTACTTC CSAILANEQYF
. 15 few TRBJ1-2 TRBV7-9 TGTGCCAGCAGCCTCGCGGGGGGCTACGGCTATGGCTACACCTTC CASSLAGGYGYGYTF
. 13 few TRBJ2-1 TRBV3-1 TGTGCCAGCAGCCCCCACGGGGTACCTGAGCAGTTCTTC CASSPHGVPEQFF
TRBD1 14 few TRBJ2-3 TRBV7-2 TGTGCCAGCAGCTCGGGACAGGGGTTGGATACGCAGTATTTT CASSSGQGLDTQYF
TRBD1 14 few TRBJ1-5 TRBV12-3/TRBV12-4 TGTGCCAGCAGACAAGGGACAGCGAATCAGCCCCAGCATTTT CASRQGTANQPQHF
. 10 many TRBJ1-2 TRBV29-1 TGCAGCGTTGAGGACTATGGCTACACCTTC CSVEDYGYTF
TRBD1 14 few TRBJ2-5 TRBV12-3/TRBV12-4 TGTGCCAGCAGTCCGACAGGGTGGAGGGAGACCCAGTACTTC CASSPTGWRETQYF
. 12 . TRBJ1-1 TRBV5-1 TGCGCCAGCAGCCTAAGCGACACTGAAGCTTTCTTT CASSLSDTEAFF
. 17 few TRBJ2-1 TRBV5-1 TGCGCCAGCAGCAAACAGGGTTTAGCGAGCTCCTACAATGAGCAGTTCTTC CASSKQGLASSYNEQFF
. 13 . TRBJ1-2 TRBV5-1 TGCGCCAGCAGCTCAGACTCGGGCTATGGCTACACCTTC CASSSDSGYGYTF
TRBD1 17 . TRBJ2-5 TRBV6-5 TGTGCCAGCAGTTACGGGACAGGGCGGGGTGGGCAAGAGACCCAGTACTTC CASSYGTGRGGQETQYF
TRBD1 16 . TRBJ2-1 TRBV7-2 TGTGCCAGCAGCTTACGTGGACAGGGGGTTTCTAGTGAGCAGTTCTTC CASSLRGQGVSSEQFF
TRBD1 11 . TRBJ1-2 TRBV12-3/TRBV12-4 TGTGCCAGCGGAACAGGGGATCGCTACACCTTC CASGTGDRYTF
TRBD2 16 . TRBJ2-3 TRBV5-1 TGCGCCAGCAGCTTGGTTGCTAGCGGATACACAGATACGCAGTATTTT CASSLVASGYTDTQYF
. 15 few TRBJ2-7 TRBV10-3 TGTGCCATCAGTGAGCCAAGGACAAACAACTACGAGCAGTACTTC CAISEPRTNNYEQYF
TRBD1 15 few TRBJ1-6 TRBV18 TGTGCCAGCTCACCAAAGACAGGGGGCAATTCACCCCTCCACTTT CASSPKTGGNSPLHF
. 11 . TRBJ2-5 TRBV6-5 TGTGCCAGCAGCGTTCACGAGACCCAGTACTTC CASSVHETQYF
. 15 few TRBJ1-1 TRBV20-1 TGCAGTGCCAGGCGGCCAGGGACCATGAACACTGAAGCTTTCTTT CSARRPGTMNTEAFF
. 11 . TRBJ2-1 TRBV27 TGTGCCAGCAGTTTTTTGGGAAAACAGTTCTTC CASSFLGKQFF
TRBD1 15 . TRBJ1-2 TRBV29-1 TGCAGCGTTGAAGATCCGGGACAGCCCGCCTTAGGCTACACCTTC CSVEDPGQPALGYTF
TRBD2 16 many TRBJ2-1 TRBV27 TGTGCCAGCAGCGGGAAGACTAGCATCCCCCCCAATGAGCAGTTCTTC CASSGKTSIPPNEQFF
TRBD2 15 . TRBJ2-7 TRBV7-2 TGTGCCAGCAGCTCGAGAGCGGGAGTAAGATACGAGCAGTACTTC CASSSRAGVRYEQYF
. 14 once TRBJ2-3 TRBV20-1 TGCAGTGCTCGGGACGCCCTATACACAGATACGCAGTATTTT CSARDALYTDTQYF
TRBD1 15 many TRBJ2-3 TRBV6-5 TGTGCCAGCAGATCCGACAGGGGCTACACAGATACGCAGTATTTT CASRSDRGYTDTQYF
. 11 . TRBJ2-5 TRBV7-9 TGTTCCAGCAGCTTCAGAGAGACCCAGTACTTC CSSSFRETQYF
. 15 . TRBJ1-6 TRBV18 TGTGCCAGCTCACCAGGACGGACCCCTCATTCACCCCTCCACTTT CASSPGRTPHSPLHF
. 14 . TRBJ1-1 TRBV10-2 TGCGCCAGCAGTGATGGCAGGGGAGGTACTGAAGCTTTCTTT CASSDGRGGTEAFF
. 11 few TRBJ1-2 TRBV29-1 TGCAGCGTCGTGGAATACTATGGCTACACCTTC CSVVEYYGYTF
TRBD1 17 . TRBJ2-3 TRBV5-1 TGCGCCAGCAGCTTGGTGATCGGGGACAGGAACACAGATACGCAGTATTTT CASSLVIGDRNTDTQYF
TRBD1 14 few TRBJ1-5 TRBV6-6 TGTGCCGGCAGTCCGACAGGGAGCAATCAGCCCCAGCATTTT CAGSPTGSNQPQHF
TRBD1 15 few TRBJ1-2 TRBV6-5 TGTGCCAGCAGGCCATCGGGACAGGGGAACTATGGCTACACCTTC CASRPSGQGNYGYTF
. 16 few TRBJ1-3 TRBV7-2 TGTGCCAGCAGCTTAGCGCCTCTCACGACGGGAAACACCATATATTTT CASSLAPLTTGNTIYF